This record covers a single T cell receptor beta chain. Its antigen is as yet unknown. Trimming took 4 bases from V and 1 from J; bases not matched to a gene: 6. The CDR3 totals 15 residues. Germline V CDR1 and CDR2: MNHEY, SVGAGI. Measured with immunoSEQ multiplex PCR; TCRdb has only the in-frame clones, and not every one. In the table there are 110,000 to 150,000 clones, roughly nine tenths of which are singletons. The data are from a study of cytomegalovirus exposure and HLA in healthy donors. Study overall: The 110 or so validation repertoires used the same platform as the approximately 670 first-cohort repertoires, a later analysis reported.

Study findings and constraints: Reports showed the classifier diagnosing cytomegalovirus status with high specificity and sensitivity. Rarity marked most TCR sequences, yet some public TCRs occurred in many donors.

Sequenced: PBMCs. J is TRBJ2-7 and V is TRBV6-5, with 8 bases that match TRBD1. This receptor was obtained from a man between 18 and 29 years old in good health and CMV-seronegative. The CDR3 DNA is TGTGCCAGCAGTTCAAAGACAGGGGCATCCTACGAGCAGTACTTC. Its protein product is CASSSKTGASYEQYF.